What follows is one TCR beta chain and its context. Its matching antigen is unknown. V was clipped by 2 bases and J by 5 bases, with 11 bases between them. In germline, CDR1 is SGHNT, CDR2 YYREEE (reference sequence). The CDR3 spans 13 residues. Data came from immunoSEQ multiplex PCR; TCRdb stores just in-frame clones and leaves some out. The table includes some 150,000 clones, about 82% detected once. The data originate from a study of T cell responses to AZD1222 COVID-19 vaccine. Study-level findings and limits: Vaccination with two AZD1222 doses was followed by a rise in Spike-specific TCR breadth and depth. Regions left unmutated in variants are reportedly the target of nearly half of spike-specific TCRs. The span of vaccine-associated CD4 TCRs extended across spike, with dominance at 160-218 and 743-854. Repertoire collection took place solely once the T cell response had peaked.

This sample comprised peripheral blood, obtained 28 days after the second AZD1222 dose. This chain joins TRBV5-4 and TRBJ2-7; a possible D gene is TRBD1 (5 bases). The origin of this receptor is an adult who received the AZD1222 COVID-19 vaccine. The CDR3 DNA is TGTGCCAGCAGCTTTAGGGGATCCGACGAGCAGTACTTC. This translates into CASSFRGSDEQYF.